One sample yielded the 29 T cell receptor beta chains listed below, sequenced in a study of T cells in Graves' hyperthyroidism and ophthalmopathy. RNA transcripts provided the source from which TCR beta CDR3 regions were amplified. An initial round of RT-PCR targeting the TCR CDR3 relied on the HTBI primer set. Each CDR3 protein gets one entry after TCRdb re-called the multiplex PCR reads with MiXCR. The profile covers roughly 740,000 distinct CDR3 sequences, with roughly 15% appearing a single time and approximately 8% taken by the ten largest. The source material was blood. The receptors shown here come from a man younger than 30 with Graves' hyperthyroidism.

The sample holds many counts of this clonotype. The V gene is TRBV12-3 or TRBV12-4, the J gene TRBJ1-5, with 9 bases aligning to TRBD1. Trimming cost V 5 bases and J 3 bases; bases outside gene matches: 5. The CDR3 is 15 residues long. CDR3 DNA: TGTGCCAGCAGTCCCGGGACAGGGTACAATCAGCCCCAGCATTTT. Amino acid sequence: CASSPGTGYNQPQHF.

Only a few counts were recorded for this clonotype. This sequence joins TRBV6-1 and TRBJ2-2; D unresolved. Per the germline V gene, CDR1 is MNHNS and CDR2 is SASEGT. The CDR3 sequence is 14 residues long. The germline V and J ends were trimmed by 8 bases and 0 bases, with 10 bases remaining between them. The CDR3 here is CASHIRTNTGELFF. The CDR3, as DNA: TGTGCCAGCCATATCCGGACGAACACCGGGGAGCTGTTTTTT.

The rearrangement uses TRBV28 and TRBJ2-7; D may match TRBD1 or TRBD2 (5 bases each). Germline assignment: CDR1 MDHEN and CDR2 SYDVKM. Trimming took 6 bases from V and 2 from J, leaving 17 bases between them. The CDR3 has 15 amino acids. For the CDR3, the DNA is TGTGCCAGCAGCCTTACAACCGGGGCTACCTACGAGCAGTACTTC. Protein product: CASSLTTGATYEQYF.

This chain connects TRBV28 to TRBJ1-5; perhaps TRBD1 as D (6 bases). The CDR3 sequence is 15 residues long. Germline CDR1 and CDR2: MDHEN and SYDVKM. The V end lost 4 bases, the J end lost 6 bases, and 16 bases lay between the germline ends. The CDR3 loop is CASSSGRGRSQPQHF. In DNA, the CDR3 is TGTGCCAGCAGTTCCGGCAGGGGTAGAAGTCAGCCCCAGCATTTT.

J is TRBJ2-7 and V is TRBV7-9; tentatively, D is TRBD1 or TRBD2 (5 bases each). CDR3 length equals 16 residues. Germline-derived CDR1 and CDR2 are SEHNR and FQNEAQ (reference sequence). V lost 5 bases and J 1 base, leaving 18 bases between the germline ends. CDR3 residues: CASSPRGGLESYEQYF. CDR3 DNA: TGTGCCAGCAGCCCGAGGGGCGGTTTAGAGTCCTACGAGCAGTACTTC.

About this clonotype itself: A read error is possible here, since a much larger clone lies one base away. It is likely a read error, because the conserved phenylalanine at the end of the CDR3 is missing. The gene calls are TRBV28 and TRBJ1-1; D may be TRBD1 (5 bases). Germline lookup yields CDR1 MDHEN and CDR2 SYDVKM. The CDR3 totals 15 residues. Trimming shortened V by 3 bases and J by 0 bases, and 11 bases separated the two germline ends. CDR3 in amino acids: CASSLEQGMNTEAFL. CDR3 nucleotide sequence: TGTGCCAGCAGTTTGGAGCAGGGTATGAACACTGAAGCTTTCCTT.

This sequence joins TRBV4-3 and TRBJ1-3, with D unclear. Trimming pared 1 base from V and 2 bases from J, leaving 15 bases between. Germline assignment: CDR1 LGHNA and CDR2 YSLEER. The CDR3 length is 17 residues. The CDR3 sequence: CASSQAGLGETGNTIYF. In DNA, the CDR3 is TGCGCCAGCAGCCAAGCGGGTCTCGGAGAGACTGGAAACACCATATATTTT.

This clonotype was seen a handful of times. The genes are TRBV25-1 and TRBJ2-1, with 7 bases matching TRBD1. The V gene's germline CDR1 is MGHDK and CDR2 SYGVNS. The V gene end was trimmed by 0 bases and the J gene end by 6 bases; junction bases not matched to a gene: 5. The CDR3 is 15 residues long. DNA of the CDR3: TGTGCCAGCAGTGAATATGCAGGGGGAAGCAATGAGCAGTTCTTC. Translation gives CASSEYAGGSNEQFF.

This clonotype has only a few counts. A much larger clone differs from this one at a single base, so this may be a read error. The chain employs TRBV12-3 or TRBV12-4 and TRBJ1-1; 7 nucleotides agree with TRBD1. The CDR3 spans 15 residues. The CDR3 here is CASSLGRQGSTKAFF. CDR3 nucleotides: TGTGCCAGCAGTTTAGGTCGACAGGGATCCACTAAAGCTTTCTTT.

Many counts were recorded for this clonotype. This chain links TRBV12-5 with TRBJ2-3; 11 bases line up with TRBD2. The length of the CDR3 is 19 residues. The V segment lost 2 bases and the J segment 4 bases; nucleotides outside the gene matches: 14. From germline, CDR1 is LGHNT and CDR2 FRNRAP. Here the CDR3 reads CASGLPPKTSGSGSDTQYF. As DNA, the CDR3 is TGTGCTAGTGGTTTGCCGCCGAAAACTAGCGGGAGTGGTTCAGATACGCAGTATTTT.

The chain recombines TRBV30 with TRBJ2-1, with D perhaps TRBD1 or TRBD2 (6 bases each). This CDR3 spans 13 amino acids. From germline, CDR1 is GTSNPN and CDR2 SVGIG (reference sequence). The ends were cut back, 5 bases at V and 4 bases at J, with 12 bases in the middle. The CDR3 DNA reads as TGTGCCTGGTCCCGGGGGCCTTACAATGAGCAGTTCTTC. Protein sequence: CAWSRGPYNEQFF.

This clonotype has just a few counts. V and J are TRBV7-3 and TRBJ1-1; tentatively, D is TRBD1 (5 bases). V lost 5 bases and J 4 bases, leaving 20 bases between the germline ends. Germline V gene lookup returns CDR1 SGHTA and CDR2 FQGTGA. The CDR3 runs 16 residues. The CDR3 nucleotides read TGTGCCAGCAGCCCCCAGGGAGGGCGGCTGGGCACTGAAGCTTTCTTT. This translates into CASSPQGGRLGTEAFF.

This clonotype was seen a handful of times. The chain couples TRBV3-1 to TRBJ2-7; 11 positions match TRBD2. V dropped 0 bases and J dropped 0; count of bases not matched to a gene: 4. The CDR3 loop spans 17 amino acids. Germline values: CDR1 LGHDT, CDR2 YNNKEL (reference sequence). The CDR3 region is CASSQDRGLAASYEQYF. CDR3 sequence (DNA): TGTGCCAGCAGCCAAGACCGGGGACTAGCGGCCTCCTACGAGCAGTACTTC.

This clonotype appeared a few times. The chain employs TRBV6-1 and TRBJ2-1, with D tentatively TRBD2 (5 bases). The CDR3 spans 15 residues. Germline V gives CDR1 MNHNS, CDR2 SASEGT. V shed 4 bases and J shed 4 bases, with 14 bases lying between them. The CDR3 region has the DNA TGTGCCAGCAGTGCCGGACTTCCCGCTTACAATGAGCAGTTCTTC. Translated: CASSAGLPAYNEQFF.

The chain is built from TRBV30 and TRBJ2-3, with D perhaps TRBD1 or TRBD2 (5 bases each). Germline values: CDR1 GTSNPN, CDR2 SVGIG (reference sequence). V lost 6 bases and J lost 4, with 14 bases in between. The CDR3 is 13 residues long. CDR3: CACGWGIADTQYF. In DNA, the CDR3 is TGTGCCTGTGGGTGGGGGATTGCAGATACGCAGTATTTT.

This clonotype was observed at least ten times. V gene TRBV11-1 combines with J gene TRBJ2-5; 9 nucleotides align to TRBD2. J lost 6 bases, V lost 6 bases, and 8 bases had no gene match. The CDR3 extends over 14 amino acids. Germline CDR1 reads SGHAT; CDR2 reads FQDESV (reference sequence). CDR3 residues: CASSPGTSLQTQYF. In DNA form, the CDR3 reads TGTGCCAGCAGTCCCGGGACTAGCCTGCAGACCCAGTACTTC.

This clonotype was observed a handful of times. The chain recombines TRBV28 with TRBJ2-4; D is possibly TRBD2 (5 bases). Trimming pared 4 bases from V and 12 bases from J, leaving 19 bases between. This CDR3 has 14 residues. In germline, CDR1 is MDHEN, CDR2 SYDVKM. CDR3: CASSSSTTGRNQYF. The DNA for the CDR3 is TGTGCCAGCAGTTCCTCGACGACGGGAAGGAATCAGTACTTC.

This clonotype appeared many times. The gene calls are TRBV12-3 or TRBV12-4 and TRBJ2-6; the match to TRBD1 covers 8 bases. The junction had 2 bases not matched to a gene; V was cut back by 8 bases and J by 2 bases. This CDR3 spans 14 amino acids. CDR3 in DNA: TGTGCCAGCTCCAGGGGGCCTGGGGCCAACGTCCTGACTTTC. It is translated as CASSRGPGANVLTF.

This rearrangement joins TRBV4-1 to TRBJ2-7, with a weak D call TRBD1 (6 bases). The CDR3 runs 15 residues. Germline CDR1 and CDR2: MGHRA and YSYEKL. Trimming shortened V by 5 bases and J by 7 bases, and 21 bases separated the two germline ends. In nucleotides, the CDR3 is TGCGCCAGCAGCGCTCTTGCAGGACAGCACCGAGAGCAGTACTTC. This gives the protein CASSALAGQHREQYF.

This clonotype was seen repeatedly, ten times or more. The chain couples TRBV20-1 to TRBJ2-7; D not certain. V was pared by 2 bases and J by 4 bases, with 9 bases between. The CDR3 covers 12 residues. In germline, CDR1 is DFQATT, CDR2 SNEGSKA (reference sequence). CDR3 amino acids: CSARMGRYEQYF. The CDR3 nucleotides are TGCAGTGCTAGAATGGGAAGGTACGAGCAGTACTTC.

J is TRBJ2-1 and V is TRBV20-1, with 8 bases identical to TRBD2. The CDR3 extends over 14 amino acids. The V gene's germline CDR1 is DFQATT and CDR2 SNEGSKA (reference sequence). J was trimmed by 1 base and V by 3 bases; bases with no gene match: 2. CDR3 protein: CSASERESYNEQFF. The CDR3 DNA reads TGCAGTGCTAGTGAGCGGGAGTCCTACAATGAGCAGTTCTTC.

This clonotype appeared a few times. The chain is built from TRBV4-1 and TRBJ2-7, with D hard to call. CDR1 is MGHRA and CDR2 is YSYEKL in the germline V gene. The CDR3 loop spans 15 amino acids. Deletions cut 0 bases from V and 2 bases from J, with 11 bases between. CDR3: CASSQDQAAAYEQYF. The CDR3 nucleotides are TGCGCCAGCAGCCAAGATCAAGCAGCCGCCTACGAGCAGTACTTC.

This clonotype was counted between two and nine times. The chain links TRBV5-1 to TRBJ2-5; D is unclear. CDR1 SGHRS and CDR2 YFSETQ come from the germline V gene. V was cut by 4 bases and J by 2 bases, with 6 bases left in between. The CDR3 sequence is 12 residues long. CDR3 protein: CASSIGQETQYF. Here the CDR3 DNA reads TGCGCCAGCAGCATAGGACAAGAGACCCAGTACTTC.

This chain joins TRBV6-1 and TRBJ1-3; D remains ambiguous. V lost 5 bases and J 4 bases, leaving 12 bases between the germline ends. Germline CDR1 MNHNS, CDR2 SASEGT. The CDR3 covers 14 residues. CDR3 protein: CASSPETGGNTIYF. The CDR3 DNA reads as TGTGCCAGCAGTCCCGAGACGGGAGGAAACACCATATATTTT.

This clonotype showed up many times. The rearrangement uses TRBV2 and TRBJ1-1; D call uncertain. The germline V gene has CDR1 SNHLY and CDR2 FYNNEI. V dropped 6 bases and J dropped 4 bases, with 15 bases sitting between them. The CDR3 is made up of 14 amino acids. The CDR3 is CASSKDSPSTEAFF. The DNA for the CDR3 is TGTGCCAGCAGCAAGGATTCTCCGAGCACTGAAGCTTTCTTT.

This clonotype was seen once. A much larger clone sits a single nucleotide away, making a read error possible. The V gene is TRBV7-3, the J gene TRBJ2-3, with D possibly being TRBD1 or TRBD2 (5 bases each). From germline, CDR1 is SGHTA and CDR2 FQGTGA. The CDR3 totals 15 residues. CDR3 coding DNA: TGTGCCAGCAGCCAGACAGTGGGGGTCACAGATACGCAGTGTTTT. Translation: CASSQTVGVTDTQCF.

This clonotype has just a few counts. This sequence joins TRBV24-1 and TRBJ1-1; D remains unclear. Trimming stripped 0 bases from V and 5 bases from J, with 6 bases between. Looked up from germline, CDR1 is KGHDR and CDR2 is SFDVKD. The CDR3 has 13 amino acids. The CDR3 protein is CATSDLKGTEAFF. Written as DNA, the CDR3 is TGTGCCACCAGTGATTTGAAGGGTACTGAAGCTTTCTTT.

This clonotype was observed at least ten times. The rearrangement links TRBV20-1 to TRBJ2-1, with unresolved D. With 5 bases removed from V and 4 bases from J, the gap between germline ends came to 12 bases. The germline V gene has CDR1 DFQATT and CDR2 SNEGSKA (reference sequence). CDR3 length: 13 amino acids. CDR3 sequence reads: CSAATSAYNEQFF. The CDR3 DNA sequence: TGCAGTGCTGCCACGAGCGCGTACAATGAGCAGTTCTTC.

This chain uses TRBV19 with TRBJ2-1, with 10 bases that match TRBD2. The CDR3 has 15 amino acids. The V gene's germline CDR1 is LNHDA and CDR2 SQIVND (reference sequence). V was clipped by 6 bases and J by 7 bases; unmatched bases: 9. The CDR3 DNA is TGTGCCAGTAGCGGGAGGACTAGCGGAGGAAATGAGCAGTTCTTC. This gives the protein CASSGRTSGGNEQFF.